These T cell receptor beta chains were read from a single sample in a study of blood T cell repertoires in COVID-19. TCRdb's table, derived via immunoSEQ multiplex PCR, lists solely in-frame clones and lacks some. The data contain over 200,000 clones, 70% to 90% of them singletons. Sequencing was carried out using peripheral blood. These receptors originate from a woman between 25 and 40 years old who had recovered from COVID-19. Each CDR3 is given with its conserved first and last residue. Fields, in order: clone size, D gene, CDR3 length, V gene, J gene, CDR3 protein, CDR3 DNA. D genes are given only for firm matches. Expanded clones get a size class; other rows say once, few or many, or leave the size out.

>.|TRBD2|17|TRBV5-5|TRBJ2-1
CASSLVLAGVSYNEQFF
TGTGCCAGCAGCTTGGTATTAGCGGGGGTCAGTTACAATGAGCAGTTCTTC
>.|TRBD1|16|TRBV18|TRBJ1-2
CASSLRQGYALYGYTF
TGTGCCAGCTCACTAAGACAGGGATACGCCCTATATGGCTACACCTTC
>.|.|16|TRBV10-3|TRBJ2-7
CAISAGRGGASYEQYF
TGTGCCATCAGTGCGGGTCGAGGGGGTGCAAGCTACGAGCAGTACTTC
>.|.|12|TRBV5-1|TRBJ2-2
CASGQATGELFF
TGCGCCAGCGGGCAGGCAACCGGGGAGCTGTTTTTT
>.|TRBD1|13|TRBV7-8|TRBJ2-7
CASSIDRAYEQYF
TGTGCCAGCAGCATAGACAGGGCCTACGAGCAGTACTTC
>.|TRBD1|15|TRBV6-5|TRBJ1-2
CASRDRGGRGYGYTF
TGTGCCAGCAGGGACAGGGGGGGAAGGGGCTATGGCTACACCTTC
>.|TRBD1|15|TRBV27|TRBJ1-2
CASSPGQSINYGYTF
TGTGCCAGCAGCCCGGGACAGTCTATTAACTATGGCTACACCTTC
>.|TRBD1|14|TRBV6-6|TRBJ1-2
CASNSRGRSYGYTF
TGTGCCAGCAACTCCAGGGGGAGAAGCTATGGCTACACCTTC
>.|.|14|TRBV7-6|TRBJ1-2
CASSLGAGNYGYTF
TGTGCCAGCAGCTTAGGTGCGGGGAACTATGGCTACACCTTC
>.|.|16|TRBV4-1|TRBJ2-7
CASSQERVGATYEQYF
TGCGCCAGCAGCCAAGAGAGGGTTGGCGCAACCTACGAGCAGTACTTC
>once|.|15|TRBV9|TRBJ2-1
CASSVGQLPYNEQFF
TGTGCCAGCAGCGTAGGACAGCTACCCTACAATGAGCAGTTCTTC